This entry is about one T cell receptor (beta chain). Under the authors' procedure: The assay estimated nucleated cells by amplifying reference gene primers. Profiling relied on immunoSEQ multiplex PCR, and the TCRdb table lists in-frame clones only, not all of them. V, J and clone size are taken as reported in that table, and D and trimming were inferred from the DNA itself. The sample carries more than 300,000 clones, roughly 80% recorded once. This sample stems from a study of blood T cell repertoires in COVID-19. As for the study in general: Italy, Spain and the United States were the sources of the convalescent and acute COVID-19 samples.

The V gene end was trimmed by 8 bases and the J gene end by 4 bases; junction bases not matched to a gene: 9. This CDR3 comprises 14 residues. From germline, CDR1 is LNHDA and CDR2 SQIVND (reference sequence). Donors were grouped by their self-reported clinical history. The source of this sequence is a woman between 45 and 60 years old who had recovered from COVID-19. This chain links TRBV19 with TRBJ1-1; the match to TRBD1 covers 8 bases. Sequenced sample: PBMCs or T cells enriched from blood (not recorded which). The CDR3 DNA reads as TGTGCCAGTTCTTTAACAGGGGGGGGCACTGAAGCTTTCTTT. It encodes CASSLTGGGTEAFF.